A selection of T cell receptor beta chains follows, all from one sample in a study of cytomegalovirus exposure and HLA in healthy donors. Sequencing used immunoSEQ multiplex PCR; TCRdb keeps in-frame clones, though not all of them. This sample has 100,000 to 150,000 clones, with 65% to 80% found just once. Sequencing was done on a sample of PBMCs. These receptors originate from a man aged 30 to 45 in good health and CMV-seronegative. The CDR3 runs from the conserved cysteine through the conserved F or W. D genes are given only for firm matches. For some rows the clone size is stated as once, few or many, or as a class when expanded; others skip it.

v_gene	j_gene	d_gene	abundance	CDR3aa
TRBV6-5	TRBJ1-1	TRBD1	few	CASQKGQQYEAFF
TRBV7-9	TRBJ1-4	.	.	CASSSNEGVGEKLFF
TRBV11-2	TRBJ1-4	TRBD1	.	CASSRTGKGTTNEKLFF
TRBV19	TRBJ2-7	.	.	CASSIRGLPDYEQYF
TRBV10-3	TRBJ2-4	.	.	CAISESRGAKNIQYF
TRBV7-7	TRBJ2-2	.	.	CASSLIPGLATGELFF
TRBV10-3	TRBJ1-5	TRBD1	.	CAISESTGVGQPQHF
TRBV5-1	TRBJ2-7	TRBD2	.	CASSFGTSGRSNYEQYF
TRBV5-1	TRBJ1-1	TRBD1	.	CASSLARQGRFVNTEAFF
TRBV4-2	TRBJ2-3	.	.	CASSQDRRGTDTQYF
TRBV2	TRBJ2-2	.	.	CASRASGTKGGELFF
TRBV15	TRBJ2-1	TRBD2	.	CATRREALSYNEQFF
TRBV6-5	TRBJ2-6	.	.	CASSARVSGANVLTF
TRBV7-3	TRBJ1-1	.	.	CASSSYRNTEAFF
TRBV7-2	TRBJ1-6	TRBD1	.	CASSFTGTGASPLHF
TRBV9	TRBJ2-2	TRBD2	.	CASSVGGGGANTGELFF
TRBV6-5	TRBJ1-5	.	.	CASNRAPNQPQHF
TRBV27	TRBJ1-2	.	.	CASSLSQGGGYTF
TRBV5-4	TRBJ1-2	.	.	CASSLDGQHYGYTF